These 25 T cell receptor beta chains were all obtained from the same sample, sequenced in a study of breast tumors, draining lymph nodes, adjacent tissues. Via MiXCR, TCRdb re-called the multiplex PCR reads, giving one row per CDR3 protein. This table holds 60,000 to 65,000 distinct CDR3 sequences, 45% to 60% found once. The sample consisted of breast tumor tissue. The source is a female donor with breast cancer. Some clones in this sample may be carry-over from other donors' samples.

As regards this clonotype: An end of the junction does not agree with germline; a read error may underlie this. This rearrangement joins TRBV10-2 to TRBJ2-7, with 10 bases lining up with TRBD1. Germline V gives CDR1 WSHSY, CDR2 SAAADI. The CDR3 is made up of 15 amino acids. This CDR3 reads CASSESRTGGLRAVF. The DNA for the CDR3 is TGCGCCAGCAGTGAGTCCAGGACAGGGGGGCTCCGAGCAGTATTC.

V usage is TRBV5-1 and J usage is TRBJ1-6; the D gene is possibly TRBD1 (5 bases). This CDR3 comprises 13 residues. CDR1 SGHRS and CDR2 YFSETQ come from the germline V gene. Deletions cut 6 bases from V and 9 bases from J, with 13 bases between. CDR3 sequence reads: CASTTSGGSPLHF. The CDR3 DNA reads TGCGCCAGCACGACTAGCGGGGGTTCACCCCTCCACTTT.

This clonotype was found a few times. This may arise from a read error, as a much more abundant clone is one base away. The rearrangement joins TRBV6-6 to TRBJ2-7; a weak D match, TRBD2 (6 bases). V was trimmed by 4 bases and J by 1 base, leaving 17 bases between them. The CDR3 runs 16 residues. Germline V gene lookup returns CDR1 MNHNY and CDR2 SVGAGI (reference sequence). CDR3 amino acids: CASSSPPGTASYEQYF. In nucleotides, the CDR3 is TGTGCCAGCAGTTCCCCGCCCGGGACTGCTTCCTACGAGCAGTACTTC.

The V and J genes are TRBV19 and TRBJ2-5; D is perhaps TRBD2 (5 bases). The CDR3 is 12 residues long. The V end was cut by 6 bases, the J end by 5 bases, with 10 bases between. Germline V gene lookup returns CDR1 LNHDA and CDR2 SQIVND (reference sequence). The CDR3: CASSNRRETQYF. The CDR3, as DNA: TGTGCCAGTAGCAATCGGAGGGAGACCCAGTACTTC. The full variable domain, rest sourced from reference TRBV19 and TRBJ2-5, is DGGITQSPKYLFRKEGQNVTLSCEQNLNHDAMYWYRQDPGQGLRLIYYSQIVNDFQKGDIAEGYSVSREKKESFPLTVTSAQKNPTAFYLCASSNRRETQYFGPGTRLLVL.

The V call is TRBV7-3, the J call TRBJ2-1; TRBD2 agrees at 8 bases. The CDR3 consists of 16 residues. With 1 base clipped from V and 5 bases from J, the junction kept 7 bases outside the gene matches. In germline, CDR1 is SGHTA, CDR2 FQGTGA. CDR3 loop: CASSLRLATDNNEQFF. Here the CDR3 DNA reads TGTGCCAGCAGCTTAAGACTAGCGACTGATAACAATGAGCAGTTCTTC.

The chain uses TRBV20-1 and TRBJ2-5; 11 bases agree with TRBD2. The germline V gene has CDR1 DFQATT and CDR2 SNEGSKA (reference sequence). V lost 2 bases, J lost 5 bases, and 7 bases stayed unmatched. There are 15 residues in the CDR3. The CDR3 DNA is TGCAGTGCTAGACGTACTAGCGGGAGTGGGGAGACCCAGTACTTC. It yields the protein CSARRTSGSGETQYF.

This clonotype was recorded many times. The chain employs TRBV25-1 and TRBJ2-2; TRBD2 aligns across 8 bases. CDR3 length equals 17 residues. Germline values: CDR1 MGHDK, CDR2 SYGVNS. After removal of 1 base from V and 5 bases from J, the junction contained 9 bases not matched to a gene. The CDR3 region is CASSESSGRDGTGELFF. DNA of the CDR3: TGTGCCAGCAGTGAATCCAGCGGGAGAGATGGGACCGGGGAGCTGTTTTTT.

The gene calls are TRBV7-2 and TRBJ2-1; the D gene is possibly TRBD2 (7 bases). Germline V gene sequence: CDR1 SGHTA, CDR2 FQGNSA. The CDR3 consists of 13 residues. V was clipped by 4 bases and J by 16 bases, with 20 bases between them. The CDR3 DNA reads as TGTGCCAGCAGCTCCGGGGGGACAAGGGTGCAATTCTTC. Its translation: CASSSGGTRVQFF.

The chain combines TRBV24-1 with TRBJ2-2; 9 bases agree with TRBD1. CDR1 and CDR2 (germline): KGHDR, SFDVKD. With 4 bases clipped from V and 4 bases from J, the junction kept 3 bases outside the gene matches. The CDR3 totals 15 residues. The CDR3 protein is CATSDRTGATGELFF. The CDR3 DNA reads as TGTGCCACCAGTGACAGGACAGGGGCCACCGGGGAGCTGTTTTTT.

This clonotype showed up many times. Being one base from a much bigger clone, this may be a read error. DNA of the CDR3: TGCAGTGCCCAGGGGGCTAGCGCTACCTCCGAGCAGTACTTC. Translation gives CSAQGASATSEQYF. The chain carries TRBV20-1 and TRBJ2-7, with 8 bases fitting TRBD1. The germline gives CDR1 DFQATT, CDR2 SNEGSKA (reference sequence). Trimming at V came to 6 bases and at J to 6 bases, leaving 13 bases not matched to a gene. This CDR3 comprises 14 residues.

This clonotype has ten or more counts. The CDR3 here is CSVLPFLTSGGAGGTDTQYF. CDR3 DNA: TGCAGCGTTCTCCCCTTTTTGACTAGCGGGGGGGCTGGGGGCACAGATACGCAGTATTTT. This chain joins TRBV29-1 and TRBJ2-3, with 14 bases lining up with TRBD2. The CDR3 is made up of 20 amino acids. J gave up 1 base and V 5 bases, and 17 bases lay outside the gene matches. CDR1 SQVTM and CDR2 ANQGSEA come from the germline V gene.

This clonotype was counted only a few times. The V and J genes are TRBV4-2 and TRBJ1-2, with 8 positions matching TRBD1. The CDR3 is made up of 15 amino acids. Germline V gene sequence: CDR1 LGHNA, CDR2 YNFKEQ. With 2 bases clipped from V and 8 bases from J, the junction kept 10 bases outside the gene matches. The CDR3 DNA is TGTGCCAGCAGCCAATCCGCAGGGGGCGCGGGCGGCTACACCTTC. This sequence encodes CASSQSAGGAGGYTF.

This clonotype was recorded many times. J is TRBJ2-7 and V is TRBV20-1; the match to TRBD2 covers 10 bases. There are 15 residues in the CDR3. V was pared by 4 bases and J by 1 base, with 7 bases of the junction left unmatched. In germline, CDR1 is DFQATT, CDR2 SNEGSKA (reference sequence). CDR3 coding DNA: TGCAGTGCTATTCCCACTAGCGGGGCGTCCTACGAGCAGTACTTC. Its translation is CSAIPTSGASYEQYF.

This clonotype was seen at least ten times. The CDR3 nucleotides are TGTGCCAGCAGTTACCGGGGGAAACACTCCTACGAGCAGTACTTC. Amino acids: CASSYRGKHSYEQYF. The chain carries TRBV6-6 and TRBJ2-7; D is perhaps TRBD2 (6 bases). Trimming took 2 bases from V and 0 from J, leaving 11 bases between them. The germline V gene encodes CDR1 MNHNY and CDR2 SVGAGI (reference sequence). This CDR3 region has 15 residues.

At least ten counts were recorded for this clonotype. The chain recombines TRBV29-1 with TRBJ2-7, with 10 bases that match TRBD2. The length of the CDR3 is 13 residues. CDR1 and CDR2 from the germline V gene are SQVTM and ANQGSEA. V dropped 3 bases and J dropped 4; count of bases not matched to a gene: 3. The CDR3 protein is CSVDASGSYEQYF. CDR3 nucleotides: TGCAGCGTTGATGCTAGCGGGAGTTACGAGCAGTACTTC.

A remark on this clonotype: A much larger clone sits a single nucleotide away, making a read error possible. The CDR3 does not end in the conserved phenylalanine or tryptophan, so this is likely a read error. The chain uses TRBV29-1 and TRBJ2-1; perhaps TRBD1 as D (5 bases). The CDR3 covers 14 residues. The V end was cut by 4 bases, the J end by 7 bases, with 17 bases between. CDR1 is SQVTM, CDR2 ANQGSEA, per germline. The CDR3 protein is CSVVYYLGVNEQFL. The CDR3 DNA follows: TGCAGCGTTGTTTACTACTTAGGGGTAAATGAGCAGTTCCTC.

This chain links TRBV29-1 with TRBJ2-7; 10 bases line up with TRBD2. J lost 0 bases, V lost 1 base, and 6 bases had no gene match. Germline-derived CDR1 and CDR2 are SQVTM and ANQGSEA. This CDR3 region has 16 residues. The CDR3 spells CSVEGYGTSASYEQYF. The CDR3, as DNA: TGCAGCGTTGAAGGTTACGGGACTAGCGCCTCCTACGAGCAGTACTTC.

V gene TRBV6-5 combines with J gene TRBJ2-7; D gene unclear. The CDR3 sequence is 13 residues long. The ends were cut back, 2 bases at V and 7 bases at J, with 12 bases in the middle. Germline V gene lookup returns CDR1 MNHEY and CDR2 SVGAGI. DNA for the CDR3: TGTGCCAGCAGTTACGGGCAAGAATCGGAGCAGTACTTC. Translation gives CASSYGQESEQYF.

J is TRBJ1-4 and V is TRBV5-1; 7 nucleotides agree with TRBD1. The CDR3 covers 15 residues. After removal of 4 bases from V and 7 bases from J, the junction contained 10 bases not matched to a gene. Germline V gene lookup returns CDR1 SGHRS and CDR2 YFSETQ. The CDR3, as DNA: TGCGCCAGCAGCCAGAGCCCGACAGGGAGTGAAAAACTGTTTTTT. Its protein is CASSQSPTGSEKLFF. Based on the CDR3 plus reference TRBV5-1 and TRBJ1-4, the full variable domain is KAGVTQTPRYLIKTRGQQVTLSCSPISGHRSVSWYQQTPGQGLQFLFEYFSETQRNKGNFPGRFSGRQFSNSRSEMNVSTLELGDSALYLCASSQSPTGSEKLFFGSGTQLSVL.

On this clonotype: The junction differs from germline at one of its ends, possibly a read error. The chain links TRBV4-1 to TRBJ2-3; TRBD2 matches at 13 bases. The CDR3 covers 18 residues. Germline-derived CDR1 and CDR2 are MGHRA and YSYEKL. DNA of the CDR3: TGTGCCAGCAGCCAGCCCCTAGGACTAGCGGGAGCGGCTGATACGCAGTATTTT. Protein: CASSQPLGLAGAADTQYF.

V gene TRBV7-9 combines with J gene TRBJ2-3; TRBD1 agrees at 8 bases. This CDR3 is built from 15 residues. Trimming removed 4 bases from V and 4 bases from J; junction bases left unmatched: 7. The germline V gene has CDR1 SEHNR and CDR2 FQNEAQ (reference sequence). In nucleotides, the CDR3 is TGTGCCAGCAGCTCAAGGACAGGGTCCCCAGATACGCAGTATTTT. Translated: CASSSRTGSPDTQYF.

V and J are TRBV19 and TRBJ2-3; 11 bases match TRBD1. The ends lost 7 bases at V and 4 bases at J; junction bases unmatched: 7. This CDR3 is built from 15 residues. Germline V CDR1 and CDR2: LNHDA, SQIVND (reference sequence). The CDR3 nucleotides read TGTGCCAGTACCGCCCCGGGACAGGGGGCAGATACGCAGTATTTT. Protein product: CASTAPGQGADTQYF.

The chain combines TRBV2 with TRBJ2-1; weak D call: TRBD2 (6 bases). CDR3 length equals 15 residues. Germline V gene sequence: CDR1 SNHLY, CDR2 FYNNEI. The germline V and J ends were trimmed by 3 bases and 3 bases, with 12 bases remaining between them. The CDR3: CASSEGGSGYNEQFF. DNA of the CDR3: TGTGCCAGCAGTGAGGGGGGTAGCGGCTACAATGAGCAGTTCTTC.

The rearrangement links TRBV7-6 to TRBJ2-3; TRBD2 agrees at 7 bases. Germline assignment: CDR1 SGHVS and CDR2 FNYEAQ. The CDR3 is 16 amino acids. Trimming at V came to 4 bases and at J to 2 bases, leaving 9 bases not matched to a gene. The CDR3 region has the DNA TGTGCCAGCAGCTCGCTATGGGGAGGGACCACAGATACGCAGTATTTT. Translation: CASSSLWGGTTDTQYF.

V gene TRBV20-1 combines with J gene TRBJ2-7; 10 positions match TRBD1. The CDR3 is 15 amino acids. Germline V CDR1 and CDR2: DFQATT, SNEGSKA (reference sequence). Here the CDR3 reads CRGMGDRGAGYEQYF. The CDR3 DNA reads TGCAGGGGGATGGGGGACAGGGGCGCCGGTTACGAGCAGTACTTC.